The present entry profiles one T cell receptor (beta chain) with its context. The data derive from a study of T cells after yellow fever vaccination. Trimming left V 0 bases short and J 9 bases short, with 15 bases between. CDR3 length equals 16 residues. Germline V gene lookup returns CDR1 MGHRA and CDR2 YSYEKL. TCR cDNA was made by 5'RACE template switching, adding a universal primer site and UMIs. Each CDR3 protein gets one entry after TCRdb re-called the 5' RACE reads with MiXCR. The data show some 200,000 distinct CDR3 sequences, 11% seen once. The receptor was derived from a man aged 18 to 30 who received the YFV17D yellow fever vaccine. The sequenced sample was CD8+ T cells sorted from PBMCs, obtained 15 days after the yellow fever booster vaccination. The rearrangement joins TRBV4-1 to TRBJ1-6; maybe TRBD1 (5 bases). The CDR3 is CASSQDQSGRGSPLHF. CDR3 DNA sequence: TGCGCCAGCAGCCAAGATCAGTCGGGTAGGGGTTCACCCCTCCACTTT.